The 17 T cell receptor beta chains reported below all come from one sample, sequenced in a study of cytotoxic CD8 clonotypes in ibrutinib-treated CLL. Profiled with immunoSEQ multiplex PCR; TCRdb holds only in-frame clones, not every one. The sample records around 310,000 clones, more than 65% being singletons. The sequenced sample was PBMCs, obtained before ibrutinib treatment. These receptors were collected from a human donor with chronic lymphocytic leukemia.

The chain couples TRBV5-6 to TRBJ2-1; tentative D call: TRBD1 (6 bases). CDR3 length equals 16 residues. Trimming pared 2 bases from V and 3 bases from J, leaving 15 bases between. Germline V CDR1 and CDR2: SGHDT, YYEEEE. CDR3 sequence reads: CASSFDPGQHYNEQFF. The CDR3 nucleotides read TGTGCCAGCAGCTTTGATCCGGGACAACACTACAATGAGCAGTTCTTC.

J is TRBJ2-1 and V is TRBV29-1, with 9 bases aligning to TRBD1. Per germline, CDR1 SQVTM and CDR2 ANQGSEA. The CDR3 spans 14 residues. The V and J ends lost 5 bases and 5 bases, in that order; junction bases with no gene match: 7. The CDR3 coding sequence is TGCAGCGTTAAAAGGACAGGGGTTGACAATGAGCAGTTCTTC. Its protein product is CSVKRTGVDNEQFF.

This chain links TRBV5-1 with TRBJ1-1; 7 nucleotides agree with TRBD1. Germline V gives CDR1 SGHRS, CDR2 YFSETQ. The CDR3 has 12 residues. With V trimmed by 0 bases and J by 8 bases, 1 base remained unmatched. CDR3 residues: CASSLGQGEAFF. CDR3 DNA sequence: TGCGCCAGCAGCTTGGGACAGGGCGAAGCTTTCTTT.

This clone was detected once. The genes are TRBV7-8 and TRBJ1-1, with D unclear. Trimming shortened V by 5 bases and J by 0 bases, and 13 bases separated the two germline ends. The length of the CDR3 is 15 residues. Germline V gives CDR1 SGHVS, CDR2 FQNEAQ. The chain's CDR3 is CASSARLVMNTEAFF. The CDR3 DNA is TGTGCCAGCAGCGCGCGGTTGGTCATGAACACTGAAGCTTTCTTT.

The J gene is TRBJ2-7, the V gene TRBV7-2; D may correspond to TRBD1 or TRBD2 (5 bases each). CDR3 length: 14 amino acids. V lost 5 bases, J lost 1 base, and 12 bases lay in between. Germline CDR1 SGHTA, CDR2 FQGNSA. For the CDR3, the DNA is TGTGCCAGCAGCCCAGGGACCGGATCCTACGAGCAGTACTTC. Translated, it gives CASSPGTGSYEQYF. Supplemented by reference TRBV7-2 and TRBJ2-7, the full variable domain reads GAGVSQSPSNKVTEKGKDVELRCDPISGHTALYWYRQSLGQGLEFLIYFQGNSAPDKSGLPSDRFSAERTGGSVSTLTIQRTQQEDSAVYLCASSPGTGSYEQYFGPGTRLTVT.

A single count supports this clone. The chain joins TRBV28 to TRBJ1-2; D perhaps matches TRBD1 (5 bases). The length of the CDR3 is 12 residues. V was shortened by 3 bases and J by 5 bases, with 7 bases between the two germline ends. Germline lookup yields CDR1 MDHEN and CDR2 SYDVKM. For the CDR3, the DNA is TGTGCCAGCAGTTTCGACAGATATGGCTACACCTTC. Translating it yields CASSFDRYGYTF.

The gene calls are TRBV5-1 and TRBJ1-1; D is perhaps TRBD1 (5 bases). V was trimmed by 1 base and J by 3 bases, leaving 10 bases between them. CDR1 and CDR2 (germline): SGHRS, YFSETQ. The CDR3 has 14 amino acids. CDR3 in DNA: TGCGCCAGCAGCTTGTTACTGGGGGACACTGAAGCTTTCTTT. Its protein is CASSLLLGDTEAFF.

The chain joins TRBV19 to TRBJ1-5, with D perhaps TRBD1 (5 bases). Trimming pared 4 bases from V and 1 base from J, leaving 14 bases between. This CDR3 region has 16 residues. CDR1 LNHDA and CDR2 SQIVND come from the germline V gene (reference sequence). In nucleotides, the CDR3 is TGTGCCAGTAGTAAGGGCAGGGATCGAAGCAATCAGCCCCAGCATTTT. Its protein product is CASSKGRDRSNQPQHF.

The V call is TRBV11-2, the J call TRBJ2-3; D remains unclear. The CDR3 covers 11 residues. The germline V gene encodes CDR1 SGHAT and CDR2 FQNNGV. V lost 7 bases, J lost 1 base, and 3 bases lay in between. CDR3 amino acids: CASTRTDTQYF. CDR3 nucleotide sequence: TGTGCCAGCACCCGCACAGATACGCAGTATTTT. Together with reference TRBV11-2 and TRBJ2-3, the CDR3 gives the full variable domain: EAGVAQSPRYKIIEKRQSVAFWCNPISGHATLYWYQQILGQGPKLLIQFQNNGVVDDSQLPKDRFSAERLKGVDSTLKIQPAKLEDSAVYLCASTRTDTQYFGPGTRLTVL.

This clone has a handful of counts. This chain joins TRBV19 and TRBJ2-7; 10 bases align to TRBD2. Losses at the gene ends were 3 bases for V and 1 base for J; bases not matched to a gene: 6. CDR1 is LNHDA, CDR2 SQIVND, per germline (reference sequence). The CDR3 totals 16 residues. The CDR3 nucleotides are TGTGCCAGTAGTATTGGTACTAGCGGGGCGTCCTACGAGCAGTACTTC. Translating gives CASSIGTSGASYEQYF.

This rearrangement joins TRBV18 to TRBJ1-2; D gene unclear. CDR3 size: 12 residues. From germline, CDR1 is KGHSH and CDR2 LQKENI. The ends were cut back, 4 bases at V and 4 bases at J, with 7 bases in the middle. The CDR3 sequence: CASSQTLYGYTF. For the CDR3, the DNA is TGTGCCAGCTCACAGACTCTCTATGGCTACACCTTC.

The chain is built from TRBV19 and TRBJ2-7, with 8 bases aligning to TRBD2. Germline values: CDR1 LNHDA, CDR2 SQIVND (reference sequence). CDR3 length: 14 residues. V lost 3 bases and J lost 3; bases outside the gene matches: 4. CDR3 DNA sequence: TGTGCCAGTAGTATTACTAGCGGAGACTACGAGCAGTACTTC. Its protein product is CASSITSGDYEQYF. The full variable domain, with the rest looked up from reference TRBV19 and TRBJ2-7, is DGGITQSPKYLFRKEGQNVTLSCEQNLNHDAMYWYRQDPGQGLRLIYYSQIVNDFQKGDIAEGYSVSREKKESFPLTVTSAQKNPTAFYLCASSITSGDYEQYFGPGTRLTVT.

Written as DNA, the CDR3 is TGTGCCAGCAGTTCTCCGGACAGGGGGTATGGTCAGCCCCAGCATTTT. Encoded protein: CASSSPDRGYGQPQHF. The chain employs TRBV28 and TRBJ1-5; 10 bases fit TRBD1. After removal of 4 bases from V and 6 bases from J, the junction contained 9 bases not matched to a gene. Germline CDR1 and CDR2: MDHEN and SYDVKM. The CDR3 totals 16 residues.

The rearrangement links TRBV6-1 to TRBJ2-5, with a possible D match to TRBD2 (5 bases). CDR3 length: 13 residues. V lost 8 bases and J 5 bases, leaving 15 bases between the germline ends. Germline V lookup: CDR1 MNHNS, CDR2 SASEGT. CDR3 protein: CASGPGYLETQYF. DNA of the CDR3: TGTGCCAGCGGACCGGGATATTTGGAGACCCAGTACTTC.

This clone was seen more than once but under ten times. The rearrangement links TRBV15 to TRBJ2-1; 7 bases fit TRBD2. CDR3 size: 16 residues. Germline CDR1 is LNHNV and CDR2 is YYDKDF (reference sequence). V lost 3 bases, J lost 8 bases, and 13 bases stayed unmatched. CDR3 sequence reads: CATSRDLTGGGDEQFF. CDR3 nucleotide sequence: TGTGCCACCAGCAGGGACTTAACGGGAGGAGGGGATGAGCAGTTCTTC.

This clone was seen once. The chain's CDR3 is CASGRTTGYNQPQHF. The DNA of the CDR3 is TGTGCCAGCGGAAGGACTACGGGGTACAATCAGCCCCAGCATTTT. The chain links TRBV6-1 to TRBJ1-5; D remains unclear. The CDR3 extends over 15 amino acids. The germline V gene has CDR1 MNHNS and CDR2 SASEGT. V shed 8 bases and J shed 3 bases, with 17 bases lying between them.

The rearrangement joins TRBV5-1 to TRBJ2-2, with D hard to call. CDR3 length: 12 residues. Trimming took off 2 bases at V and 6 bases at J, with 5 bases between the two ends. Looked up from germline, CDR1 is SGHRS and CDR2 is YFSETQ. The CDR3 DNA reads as TGCGCCAGCAGCTTAAATCCCGGGGAGCTGTTTTTT. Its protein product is CASSLNPGELFF. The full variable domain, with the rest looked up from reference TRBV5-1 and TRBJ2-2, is KAGVTQTPRYLIKTRGQQVTLSCSPISGHRSVSWYQQTPGQGLQFLFEYFSETQRNKGNFPGRFSGRQFSNSRSEMNVSTLELGDSALYLCASSLNPGELFFGEGSRLTVL.